Described below is a single T cell receptor beta chain sequence and its context. Its cognate antigen is unknown. The CDR3 extends over 13 amino acids. V was clipped by 5 bases and J by 10 bases; unmatched bases: 6. From germline, CDR1 is SNHLY and CDR2 FYNNEI. The sample belongs to a study of T-cell memory formation after mild COVID-19. One entry per CDR3 protein, called by TCRdb with MiXCR from the 5' RACE reads. The data hold approximately 340,000 distinct CDR3 sequences, with 13% observed a single time. Study findings and constraints: Day 37-peaking second-wave clones had unconfirmed SARS-CoV-2 specificity.

Sequenced material: PBMCs or a T cell subset sorted from them (not recorded which). This chain links TRBV2 with TRBJ1-4, with 8 positions matching TRBD1. This receptor was obtained from a man younger than 35 who had mild COVID-19 (a few samples of this study predate the infection). Cell type and time point are not known. CDR3 sequence reads: CASSRQGTGKLFF. The CDR3 bases are TGTGCCAGCAGTCGACAGGGGACGGGAAAACTGTTTTTT.